Listed below are T cell receptor beta chains from one sample, sequenced in a study of T cells after yellow fever vaccination. TCRdb passed the 5' RACE reads through MiXCR, listing each CDR3 protein once. The table has around 300,000 distinct CDR3 sequences, over 4% seen once. Sequencing used PBMCs, obtained 5 days after the yellow fever booster vaccination. Receptors originate from a man younger than 30 who received the YFV17D yellow fever vaccine. CDR3s include the opening cysteine and the closing phenylalanine or tryptophan. The order of the fields is clone size, D gene, V gene, J gene, CDR3 DNA, CDR3 protein. The D gene is left open where the match is weak. Some rows have no size entry. The others give once, few or many, or a class for an expanded clone.

abundance: NA; d_gene: TRBD1; v_gene: TRBV5-5; j_gene: TRBJ1-1; CDR3nt: TGTGCCAGCAGCATAGCATCAGGGGGCACTGAAGCTTTCTTT; CDR3aa: CASSIASGGTEAFF
abundance: few; d_gene: NA; v_gene: TRBV10-3; j_gene: TRBJ2-7; CDR3nt: TGTGCCATCAGTGAGCCCTACTCCTACGAGCAGTACTTC; CDR3aa: CAISEPYSYEQYF
abundance: NA; d_gene: NA; v_gene: TRBV24-1; j_gene: TRBJ2-3; CDR3nt: TGTGCCACCAGTGATGGTAGCTCCTCCGCAGATACGCAGTATTTT; CDR3aa: CATSDGSSSADTQYF
abundance: NA; d_gene: TRBD1; v_gene: TRBV6-5; j_gene: TRBJ1-1; CDR3nt: TGTGCCAGCAGTTACGGCGGGACAGCTAGCACTGAAGCTTTCTTT; CDR3aa: CASSYGGTASTEAFF
abundance: NA; d_gene: TRBD1; v_gene: TRBV2; j_gene: TRBJ1-2; CDR3nt: TGTGCCAGCAGTGAATTAACAGGGGGCTCTGGCTACACCTTC; CDR3aa: CASSELTGGSGYTF
abundance: many; d_gene: TRBD2; v_gene: TRBV12-3/TRBV12-4; j_gene: TRBJ2-2; CDR3nt: TGTGCCAGCAGGATAGCGGGGGGCAAGAACACCGGGGAGCTGTTTTTT; CDR3aa: CASRIAGGKNTGELFF
abundance: many; d_gene: TRBD1; v_gene: TRBV7-9; j_gene: TRBJ1-2; CDR3nt: TGTGCCAGCAGACGGGGGACAGTGGAGGGCTACACCTTC; CDR3aa: CASRRGTVEGYTF
abundance: many; d_gene: NA; v_gene: TRBV5-1; j_gene: TRBJ2-5; CDR3nt: TGCGCCAGCGCGGGCGGGGCCGGGCATGCGGAGACCCAGTACTTC; CDR3aa: CASAGGAGHAETQYF
abundance: many; d_gene: NA; v_gene: TRBV15; j_gene: TRBJ2-5; CDR3nt: TGTGCCACCAGCAGAGATAAGGGACCACCGTACCAAGAGACCCAGTACTTC; CDR3aa: CATSRDKGPPYQETQYF
abundance: few; d_gene: NA; v_gene: TRBV6-2/TRBV6-3; j_gene: TRBJ2-2; CDR3nt: TGTGCCACCAAAGGTGGCCGGGAGAACACCGGGGAGCTGTTTTTT; CDR3aa: CATKGGRENTGELFF
abundance: many; d_gene: NA; v_gene: TRBV4-1; j_gene: TRBJ1-2; CDR3nt: TGCGCCAGCAGCCAACAGGGACAACCGAACTATGGCTACACCTTC; CDR3aa: CASSQQGQPNYGYTF
abundance: few; d_gene: NA; v_gene: TRBV6-5; j_gene: TRBJ1-4; CDR3nt: TGTGCCAGCAGTTTTGGGGCAGGGCGAAATAGAAAACTGTTTTTT; CDR3aa: CASSFGAGRNRKLFF
abundance: NA; d_gene: TRBD1; v_gene: TRBV12-3/TRBV12-4; j_gene: TRBJ2-3; CDR3nt: TGTGCCAGCACCTACCGGGACAGCCAGGAATTT; CDR3aa: CASTYRDSQEF
abundance: many; d_gene: TRBD2; v_gene: TRBV29-1; j_gene: TRBJ2-5; CDR3nt: TGCAGCGTTGAACGACCGGGGGGAGAGACCCAGTACTTC; CDR3aa: CSVERPGGETQYF
abundance: NA; d_gene: NA; v_gene: TRBV6-5; j_gene: TRBJ2-3; CDR3nt: TGTGCCAGCAGCCCGGGACAACAACGTACGCAGTATTTT; CDR3aa: CASSPGQQRTQYF
abundance: few; d_gene: TRBD1; v_gene: TRBV20-1; j_gene: TRBJ1-2; CDR3nt: TGCAGTGCCAGGGGGGGCACAAACTATGGCTACACCTTC; CDR3aa: CSARGGTNYGYTF
abundance: few; d_gene: NA; v_gene: TRBV15; j_gene: TRBJ1-3; CDR3nt: TGTGCCACCAGCAGAGGAACCGCCGGGGGAAACACCATATATTTT; CDR3aa: CATSRGTAGGNTIYF
abundance: many; d_gene: TRBD1; v_gene: TRBV18; j_gene: TRBJ2-3; CDR3nt: TGTGCCAGCTCCCGGGGACAGGCCCTCACAGATACGCAGTATTTT; CDR3aa: CASSRGQALTDTQYF
abundance: NA; d_gene: NA; v_gene: TRBV6-6; j_gene: TRBJ1-1; CDR3nt: TGTGCCAGCAGTCACCAGACAGTGAACACTGAAGCTTTCTTT; CDR3aa: CASSHQTVNTEAFF
abundance: many; d_gene: NA; v_gene: TRBV7-9; j_gene: TRBJ2-2; CDR3nt: TGTGCCAGCAGCTTAGCACAGCCGCGGAACACCGGGGAGCTGTTTTTT; CDR3aa: CASSLAQPRNTGELFF
abundance: NA; d_gene: NA; v_gene: TRBV11-2; j_gene: TRBJ2-3; CDR3nt: TGTGCCAGCAGCTTAGATCTCGGAGATACGCAGTATTTT; CDR3aa: CASSLDLGDTQYF
abundance: many; d_gene: NA; v_gene: TRBV6-5; j_gene: TRBJ2-3; CDR3nt: TGTGCCAGCAGTTACTCCGGGCGCACAGATACGCAGTATTTT; CDR3aa: CASSYSGRTDTQYF
abundance: many; d_gene: TRBD1; v_gene: TRBV5-6; j_gene: TRBJ1-2; CDR3nt: TGTGCCAGCAGCCGGGACAGGTCTAACTATGGCTACACCTTC; CDR3aa: CASSRDRSNYGYTF
abundance: many; d_gene: NA; v_gene: TRBV27; j_gene: TRBJ1-6; CDR3nt: TGTGCCAGCAGTTTTCGGGCCGTCGATTGGAATTCACCCCTCCACTTT; CDR3aa: CASSFRAVDWNSPLHF
abundance: few; d_gene: NA; v_gene: TRBV3-1; j_gene: TRBJ1-6; CDR3nt: TGTGCCAGCAGCCAAAGGCCAAATAATTCACCCCTCCACTTT; CDR3aa: CASSQRPNNSPLHF
abundance: many; d_gene: NA; v_gene: TRBV18; j_gene: TRBJ2-1; CDR3nt: TGTGCCAGCTCACCACCGCTAGGGGTAGGCAATGAGCAGTTCTTC; CDR3aa: CASSPPLGVGNEQFF
abundance: NA; d_gene: NA; v_gene: TRBV4-1; j_gene: TRBJ1-3; CDR3nt: TGCGCCAGCAGCCAAGATGAGCCGGGGGCCGTAAACACCATATATTTT; CDR3aa: CASSQDEPGAVNTIYF
abundance: NA; d_gene: NA; v_gene: TRBV7-9; j_gene: TRBJ1-3; CDR3nt: TGTGCCAGCAGCTTACAAACCGCCGGGACCCGAAACACCATATATTTT; CDR3aa: CASSLQTAGTRNTIYF
abundance: few; d_gene: NA; v_gene: TRBV7-9; j_gene: TRBJ1-4; CDR3nt: TGTGCCAGCAGCTTCGACATTAATAAACTGTTTTTT; CDR3aa: CASSFDINKLFF
abundance: few; d_gene: NA; v_gene: TRBV24-1; j_gene: TRBJ2-3; CDR3nt: TGTGCCACCGGGCGGTCGAGTCGCACAGATACGCAGTATTTT; CDR3aa: CATGRSSRTDTQYF
abundance: many; d_gene: TRBD2; v_gene: TRBV5-6; j_gene: TRBJ2-3; CDR3nt: TGTGCCAGCAGCCCGATAGCGGGCCGCACAGATACGCAGTATTTT; CDR3aa: CASSPIAGRTDTQYF
abundance: few; d_gene: NA; v_gene: TRBV24-1; j_gene: TRBJ2-3; CDR3nt: TGTGCCACCAGTGATCCAAGGACCACAGATACGCAGTATTTT; CDR3aa: CATSDPRTTDTQYF
abundance: few; d_gene: TRBD2; v_gene: TRBV20-1; j_gene: TRBJ2-5; CDR3nt: TGCAGTGCTAATTCCATATCATTGACTAGCTGGGAGGGAGAGACCCAGTACTTC; CDR3aa: CSANSISLTSWEGETQYF
abundance: NA; d_gene: TRBD2; v_gene: TRBV5-6; j_gene: TRBJ2-5; CDR3nt: TGTGCCAGCAGCTTGGATCTAGCGGGGGGACAAGAGACCCAGTACTTC; CDR3aa: CASSLDLAGGQETQYF
abundance: NA; d_gene: TRBD1; v_gene: TRBV20-1; j_gene: TRBJ1-2; CDR3nt: TGCAGTGCTACCCTGGGACAGGGAGTCGGCTACACCTTC; CDR3aa: CSATLGQGVGYTF
abundance: many; d_gene: TRBD1; v_gene: TRBV4-3; j_gene: TRBJ2-3; CDR3nt: TGCGCCAGCAGCCAGTCCCCAGGGGGTGGTTTAGCAGATACGCAGTATTTT; CDR3aa: CASSQSPGGGLADTQYF
abundance: NA; d_gene: NA; v_gene: TRBV9; j_gene: TRBJ1-3; CDR3nt: TGTGCCAGCAGCGTAAAGGGAGTAGGAAACACCATATATTTT; CDR3aa: CASSVKGVGNTIYF
abundance: few; d_gene: NA; v_gene: TRBV9; j_gene: TRBJ1-5; CDR3nt: TGTGCCAGCAGCTCTGACGTGGATCAGCCCCAGCATTTT; CDR3aa: CASSSDVDQPQHF
abundance: NA; d_gene: TRBD1; v_gene: TRBV5-1; j_gene: TRBJ1-3; CDR3nt: TGCGCCAGCTCCGACAGGGGAAACTCTGGAAACACCATATATTTT; CDR3aa: CASSDRGNSGNTIYF
abundance: few; d_gene: NA; v_gene: TRBV7-2; j_gene: TRBJ2-3; CDR3nt: TGTGCCAGCAGCTATAAGGTATTGGATACGCAGTATTTT; CDR3aa: CASSYKVLDTQYF
abundance: NA; d_gene: NA; v_gene: TRBV29-1; j_gene: TRBJ1-1; CDR3nt: TGCAGCGTTGCGTACATGAACACTGAAGCTTTCTTT; CDR3aa: CSVAYMNTEAFF
abundance: many; d_gene: NA; v_gene: TRBV7-2; j_gene: TRBJ2-2; CDR3nt: TGTGCCAGCAGCTTCGGGGGGCCCGCGAACACCGGGGAGCTGTTTTTT; CDR3aa: CASSFGGPANTGELFF
abundance: many; d_gene: NA; v_gene: TRBV7-9; j_gene: TRBJ1-1; CDR3nt: TGTGCCAGCAGCACCACTGAAGCTTTCTTT; CDR3aa: CASSTTEAFF
abundance: few; d_gene: TRBD1; v_gene: TRBV20-1; j_gene: TRBJ1-1; CDR3nt: TGCAGTGCCGGACAGGGATTCATGAACACTGAAGCTTTCTTT; CDR3aa: CSAGQGFMNTEAFF
abundance: few; d_gene: NA; v_gene: TRBV5-5; j_gene: TRBJ2-2; CDR3nt: TGTGCCAGCAATTTGGCGGGGGCGGGGACCGGGGAGCTGTTTTTT; CDR3aa: CASNLAGAGTGELFF
abundance: few; d_gene: TRBD1; v_gene: TRBV5-1; j_gene: TRBJ2-5; CDR3nt: TGCGCCAGCAGCCAGGACAGGGGGCTATTCGAGACCCAGTACTTC; CDR3aa: CASSQDRGLFETQYF
abundance: many; d_gene: TRBD2; v_gene: TRBV12-3/TRBV12-4; j_gene: TRBJ2-3; CDR3nt: TGTGCCAGCAGTTCCCCAGCGGGGGGAGGAACAGATACGCAGTATTTT; CDR3aa: CASSSPAGGGTDTQYF
abundance: NA; d_gene: NA; v_gene: TRBV25-1; j_gene: TRBJ1-6; CDR3nt: TGTGCCAGCACCGAATACGGGGCGGGGAATTCACCCCTCCACTTT; CDR3aa: CASTEYGAGNSPLHF
abundance: NA; d_gene: NA; v_gene: TRBV6-6; j_gene: TRBJ2-2; CDR3nt: TGTGCCAGCAGTTATCAGACACCTAACACCGGGGAGCTGTTTTTT; CDR3aa: CASSYQTPNTGELFF
abundance: few; d_gene: TRBD2; v_gene: TRBV4-3; j_gene: TRBJ2-2; CDR3nt: TGCGCCAGCAGGGGACTAGCGGCCACCGGGGAGCTGTTTTTT; CDR3aa: CASRGLAATGELFF
abundance: NA; d_gene: TRBD1; v_gene: TRBV27; j_gene: TRBJ2-2; CDR3nt: TGTGCCAGCAGTTTAGGGACAGGGTTCGGCGGGGAGCTGTTTTTT; CDR3aa: CASSLGTGFGGELFF
abundance: many; d_gene: TRBD1; v_gene: TRBV12-3/TRBV12-4; j_gene: TRBJ1-2; CDR3nt: TGTGCCAGCAGTTTCCGGGACAGCCGGGGAAAAGGCTACACCTTC; CDR3aa: CASSFRDSRGKGYTF
abundance: few; d_gene: NA; v_gene: TRBV14; j_gene: TRBJ2-2; CDR3nt: TGTGCCAGCAGCCAAAACGGGGAGCTGTTTTTT; CDR3aa: CASSQNGELFF